This T cell receptor beta chain was found in a study of cytomegalovirus exposure and HLA in healthy donors. Vbeta (60) and Jbeta (13) primers were used in the PCR. Some clones are missing from TCRdb's copy, which holds only in-frame ones; the method was immunoSEQ multiplex PCR. The table shows approximately 220,000 clones, with approximately 82% occurring only once. Overall study results and limits: When analyzed later, the rates of TCR association showed variation by HLA locus, with DRB1 the most and HLA-C the fewest.

The sample holds a few counts of this clone. Its target is not known. CDR1 is SGHRS, CDR2 YFSETQ, per germline. The CDR3 contains 15 residues. V gave up 6 bases and J gave up 7 bases; unmatched junction bases: 11. Sample: PBMCs. The V gene is TRBV5-1, the J gene TRBJ2-5; TRBD2 matches at 11 bases. The origin of this receptor is a man younger than 30 in good health and CMV-seronegative. The CDR3 is CASNFLAGGPGTQYF. The CDR3 nucleotides are TGCGCCAGCAACTTCTTAGCGGGAGGGCCAGGGACCCAGTACTTC.